Reported below is one T cell receptor (beta chain). This clone was observed once. The specificity of this receptor is unknown. There are no base qualities to consult, and no much larger clone falls within one base. CDR1 and CDR2 were assigned from the germline V gene as SGHRS and YFSETQ. The CDR3, from cysteine to phenylalanine, totals 16 residues. The kept DNA is CDR3 alone, 48 bases in frame from the first base. At the junction V is shortened by 3 bases and J by 1 base, with 16 bases in between. These data come from a study of T cell changes during pregnancy in multiple sclerosis (dated by TCRdb to the late 2010s). Some background on the complete study: Changes in the T cell repertoire over the course of pregnancy were examined in this study in women with multiple sclerosis.

The method was the immunoSEQ multiplex PCR assay. As stored in TCRdb, this immuneACCESS dataset retains in-frame rearrangements with V and J assigned. A fraction of the clones does not appear; measured against another copy, unresolved V genes explain less than half of the discrepancy, and the remainder lacks a known reason. The sample records about 67,000 clones, around nine tenths of which are singletons. Together, the top ten hold 1.5% to 2% of the sample. This TCR was recovered from a female donor in good health, enrolled as a control in a pregnancy study. In this chain, TRBV5-1 is recombined with TRBJ2-5; matching of 5 bases hints at TRBD1 as the D gene. Sequencing was performed on peripheral blood, taken in the first trimester of pregnancy. Read as DNA, the sequence is TGCGCCAGCAGCTCGACAGCGATCCCGGGCCAAGAGACCCAGTACTTC. It is translated as CASSSTAIPGQETQYF.